Listed here are 10 T cell receptor beta chains from one sample, sequenced in a study of identical twins (dated by TCRdb to the mid-2010s). Libraries were prepared through 5' RACE. The instrument given in TCRdb is Illumina HiSeq 2000. The public reads were run again by TCRdb, first through fastp at Q25 and then through MiXCR, and only productive beta chains were kept. Records with the same CDR3 protein are collapsed into one entry carrying the most frequent genes and DNA. Present in this sample are roughly 240,000 distinct CDR3 sequences, 7% to 8.5% of which were seen just once. The top ten hold approximately 5.4% of the sample. These same records also appear under a second study, on yellow fever vaccine responses in identical twins.

Specimen: CD8+ T cells sorted from blood. These receptors originate from a woman under 30 in good health.

This clonotype was counted a few times. The chain recombines TRBV3-1 with TRBJ2-1; D possibly corresponds to TRBD2 (6 bases). The CDR3 is made up of 16 amino acids. CDR1 and CDR2 from the germline V gene are LGHDT and YNNKEL (reference sequence). The V end lost 0 bases, the J end lost 4 bases, and 13 bases lay between the germline ends. The CDR3 DNA reads as TGTGCCAGCAGCCAAGAAGTGACTAGGGAATACAATGAGCAGTTCTTC. Translated: CASSQEVTREYNEQFF.

This clonotype rates as large. The chain is built from TRBV4-2 and TRBJ1-2; D unclear. CDR1 is LGHNA and CDR2 is YNFKEQ in the germline V gene. The germline V and J ends were trimmed by 0 bases and 2 bases, with 10 bases remaining between them. CDR3 length equals 15 residues. Here the CDR3 reads CASSQDTGRNYGYTF. Here the CDR3 DNA reads TGTGCCAGCAGCCAAGATACGGGCAGAAACTATGGCTACACCTTC.

This clonotype was found many times. The chain couples TRBV10-3 to TRBJ1-1, with TRBD1 as a possible D gene (6 bases). Deletions cut 10 bases from V and 5 bases from J, with 8 bases between. This CDR3 has 10 residues. CDR1 is ENHRY and CDR2 is SYGVKD in the germline V gene. CDR3 bases: TGTGCCACCCAGGGGACTGAAGCTTTCTTT. Translation: CATQGTEAFF.

This clonotype was counted ten times or more. This rearrangement joins TRBV2 to TRBJ2-1; a weak D match, TRBD2 (6 bases). V lost 6 bases, J lost 8 bases, and 17 bases lay in between. CDR3 length equals 14 residues. Germline V gene data show CDR1 as SNHLY and CDR2 as FYNNEI. The CDR3 loop reads CASRAGRMADEQFF. DNA for the CDR3: TGTGCCAGCAGAGCCGGGAGAATGGCCGATGAGCAGTTCTTC.

This clonotype was seen ten or more times. This chain uses TRBV4-1 with TRBJ2-7; either TRBD1 or TRBD2 may supply D (6 bases each). The CDR3 runs 15 residues. The V gene's germline CDR1 is MGHRA and CDR2 YSYEKL. Trimming left V 0 bases short and J 4 bases short, with 13 bases between. CDR3 amino acids: CASSQDFGGFYEQYF. The DNA of the CDR3 is TGCGCCAGCAGCCAAGATTTCGGGGGCTTTTACGAGCAGTACTTC.

CDR3 sequence: CSARGQSSTDTQYF. CDR3 sequence (DNA): TGCAGTGCTAGAGGCCAGTCTAGCACAGATACGCAGTATTTT. The V gene is TRBV20-1, the J gene TRBJ2-3; D is unresolved. This CDR3 contains 14 residues. Trimming stripped 1 base from V and 0 bases from J, with 8 bases between. The germline gives CDR1 DFQATT, CDR2 SNEGSKA (reference sequence).

This clonotype was seen ten or more times. V gene TRBV29-1 combines with J gene TRBJ2-1; D is possibly TRBD1 (5 bases). V was shortened by 3 bases and J by 2 bases, with 17 bases between the two germline ends. Germline CDR1 is SQVTM and CDR2 is ANQGSEA. There are 16 residues in the CDR3. CDR3 in DNA: TGCAGCGTTGAGGACCCTTTACAGGACACCTACAATGAGCAGTTCTTC. The encoded protein is CSVEDPLQDTYNEQFF.

This clonotype was observed at least ten times. The J gene is TRBJ1-1, the V gene TRBV12-3 or TRBV12-4; D is perhaps TRBD1 (5 bases). V lost 2 bases to trimming and J lost 5 bases, with 21 bases between them. The CDR3 is 17 amino acids. The CDR3 here is CASSLKGKAAWGTEAFF. As DNA, the CDR3 is TGTGCCAGCAGTTTAAAGGGGAAGGCGGCCTGGGGGACTGAAGCTTTCTTT.

This clonotype came up a few times. The CDR3 DNA reads TGTGCCAGCAGCCCCCATGGCCAGTTTACGGATACGCAGTATTTT. Its translation: CASSPHGQFTDTQYF. The V and J genes are TRBV7-3 and TRBJ2-3; D is uncertain. The germline V gene has CDR1 SGHTA and CDR2 FQGTGA. The ends were cut back, 5 bases at V and 6 bases at J, with 18 bases in the middle. CDR3 length: 15 amino acids.

This clonotype was counted between two and nine times. The chain combines TRBV10-3 with TRBJ2-2, with 9 bases identical to TRBD2. The CDR3 consists of 17 residues. Germline V gene data show CDR1 as ENHRY and CDR2 as SYGVKD. Trimming took 3 bases from V and 5 from J; bases not matched to a gene: 10. In nucleotides, the CDR3 is TGTGCCATCAGTGATCTTAGCGGGAGCGTCCCGACCGGGGAGCTGTTTTTT. It translates to CAISDLSGSVPTGELFF.